Following are 27 T cell receptor beta chains from one sample sequenced in a study of Ad26.COV2.S vaccination and SARS-CoV-2 variants. Treatment given: around 19 received Ad26.COV2.S at low or high dose, single or two shots; roughly five received placebo; per-sample allocation not given. Samples were taken on day 63 after the first vaccine or placebo injection. Profiling relied on immunoSEQ multiplex PCR, and the TCRdb table lists in-frame clones only, not all of them. The data hold around 300,000 clones, with roughly 90% observed a single time. The sample consisted of peripheral blood, taken in a trial of Ad26.COV2.S vaccine versus placebo. All receptors derive from a person aged 18-65 years who received the Ad26.COV2.S COVID-19 vaccine or a placebo.

This rearrangement joins TRBV21-1 to TRBJ2-7; the table names TRBD2, a call not compared with the DNA. TRBV21-1 is tagged as a pseudogene. The CDR3 is 10 amino acids. CDR3 residues: CASSTDEQYV. For the CDR3, the DNA is TGTGCCAGCAGCACCGACGAGCAGTACGTC.

The CDR3 protein is CSVTPVRLGKNYGYTF. CDR3 coding DNA: TGCAGCGTCACCCCCGTCCGTCTGGGGAAGAACTATGGCTACACCTTC. The chain has TRBV29-1 and TRBJ1-2; D remains unclear. V was trimmed by 6 bases and J by 2 bases, leaving 22 bases between them. This CDR3 region has 16 residues. In germline, CDR1 is SQVTM, CDR2 ANQGSEA.

This clone was found once. The chain couples TRBV7-2 to TRBJ2-7; 7 bases align to TRBD1. The CDR3 runs to 15 residues. Germline assignment: CDR1 SGHTA and CDR2 FQGNSA. V gave up 4 bases and J gave up 2 bases; unmatched junction bases: 8. The CDR3 DNA reads TGTGCCAGCAGCTACAGACAGGGATCGGCCTACGAGCAGTACGTC. This sequence encodes CASSYRQGSAYEQYV.

The CDR3 here is CASSDIITGAVQETQYF. CDR3 nucleotide sequence: TGTGCCAGCAGTGACATTATAACGGGGGCTGTCCAAGAGACCCAGTACTTC. The V gene is TRBV2, the J gene TRBJ2-5, with D perhaps being TRBD1 or TRBD2 (6 bases each). V lost 3 bases and J lost 1, with 18 bases in between. The length of the CDR3 is 17 residues. Germline lookup yields CDR1 SNHLY and CDR2 FYNNEI.

This chain links TRBV24-1 with TRBJ2-2, with D unresolved. Trimming pared 2 bases from V and 4 bases from J, leaving 4 bases between. Germline V gene lookup returns CDR1 KGHDR and CDR2 SFDVKD. CDR3 length: 13 residues. CDR3 nucleotide sequence: TGTGCCACCAGTGATTATGGCACCGGGGAGCTGTTTTTT. Residues: CATSDYGTGELFF.

This clone is a singleton in its sample. The chain carries TRBV4-3 and TRBJ2-3, with 7 bases fitting TRBD2. Per germline, CDR1 LGHNA and CDR2 YSLEER. The CDR3 loop spans 15 amino acids. Trimming took 0 bases from V and 6 from J; bases not matched to a gene: 6. CDR3 bases: TGCGCCAGCAGCCAAGAAGTGCGGGAGCGGGATACGCAGTATTTT. This sequence encodes CASSQEVRERDTQYF.

The chain employs TRBV5-5 and TRBJ1-2, with TRBD1 matching 7 bases. Germline V gene lookup returns CDR1 SGHKS and CDR2 YYEKEE (reference sequence). J was trimmed by 5 bases and V by 0 bases; bases with no gene match: 4. The CDR3 covers 14 residues. CDR3 sequence (DNA): TGTGCCAGCAGCTTGGAACAGGGGCCGTATGGCTACACCTTC. Its translation: CASSLEQGPYGYTF.

The chain employs TRBV21-1 and TRBJ2-1; TRBD1, the D gene given by the table, was not confirmed from the DNA. TRBV21-1 is a pseudogene. The CDR3 runs to 15 residues. DNA of the CDR3: TGTGCCAATTCACACAGGGGGGACTCCTACAATGAGCAGTTCTTC. It codes for CANSHRGDSYNEQFF.

As regards this clone: This same CDR3 is encoded by further DNA sequences in the sample. V and J are TRBV9 and TRBJ1-1, with D unclear. There are 13 residues in the CDR3. CDR1 and CDR2 from the germline V gene are SGDLS and YYNGEE. The V end was cut by 0 bases, the J end by 4 bases, with 7 bases between. CDR3 amino acids: CASSVATGTEAFF. In DNA, the CDR3 is TGTGCCAGCAGCGTAGCTACGGGCACTGAAGCTTTCTTT.

The gene calls are TRBV9 and TRBJ1-2, with 10 bases that match TRBD1. Germline V CDR1 and CDR2: SGDLS, YYNGEE. V gave up 4 bases and J gave up 0 bases; unmatched junction bases: 6. CDR3 length: 16 amino acids. This chain's CDR3 is CASSRTTGGSNYGYTF. CDR3 DNA: TGTGCCAGCAGCAGGACGACAGGGGGCTCTAACTATGGCTACACCTTC.

The chain joins TRBV19 to TRBJ1-4; no reliable D call. The CDR3 consists of 12 residues. CDR1 LNHDA and CDR2 SQIVND come from the germline V gene (reference sequence). The V and J ends lost 4 bases and 10 bases respectively, with 10 bases between them. The CDR3 loop is CASSTRRGKLFF. CDR3 bases: TGTGCCAGTAGTACCCGTCGGGGAAAACTGTTTTTT.

This clone was detected once. The chain employs TRBV2 and TRBJ1-1; D is unresolved. The V and J ends lost 3 bases and 3 bases respectively, with 8 bases between them. This CDR3 spans 13 amino acids. The germline gives CDR1 SNHLY, CDR2 FYNNEI. The DNA of the CDR3 is TGTGCCAGCAGTGATTTTAGGGACACTGAAGCTTTCTTT. Translated: CASSDFRDTEAFF.

This sequence joins TRBV19 and TRBJ2-2; TRBD2 agrees at 11 bases. CDR3 size: 15 residues. The junction had 10 bases not matched to a gene; V was cut back by 10 bases and J by 6 bases. The germline V gene has CDR1 LNHDA and CDR2 SQIVND (reference sequence). CDR3 loop: CATRAGTSGAGELFF. In DNA form, the CDR3 reads TGTGCCACCCGAGCAGGGACTAGCGGCGCCGGGGAGCTGTTTTTT.

The chain is built from TRBV21-1 and TRBJ2-2; TRBD1 is taken as the D call from the table, unchecked against the DNA. TRBV21-1 has pseudogene status. The CDR3 loop spans 14 amino acids. The CDR3: CASSKESSTGELFF. CDR3 DNA sequence: TGTGCCAGCAGCAAAGAGTCCAGCACCGGGGAGCTGTTTTTT.

This clone turned up a few times. This chain links TRBV7-6 with TRBJ2-5; D might be TRBD2 (5 bases). There are 14 residues in the CDR3. V lost 1 base to trimming and J lost 2 bases, with 8 bases between them. Germline V gene data show CDR1 as SGHVS and CDR2 as FNYEAQ. CDR3: CASSLGRGQETQYF. The DNA for the CDR3 is TGTGCCAGCAGCTTAGGTAGAGGGCAAGAGACCCAGTACTTC.

This CDR3 reads CASSDSIGAGAHNEQFF. For the CDR3, the DNA is TGTGCCAGCAGTGACTCGATCGGGGCGGGGGCTCACAATGAGCAGTTCTTC. The rearrangement uses TRBV6-4 and TRBJ2-1; a weak D match, TRBD2 (7 bases). The CDR3 extends over 17 amino acids. The V end lost 0 bases, the J end lost 5 bases, and 17 bases lay between the germline ends. CDR1 MRHNA and CDR2 SNTAGT come from the germline V gene.

This clone was seen a single time. This chain links TRBV6-5 with TRBJ2-2; D not resolved. Trimming stripped 7 bases from V and 8 bases from J, with 8 bases between. The CDR3 sequence is 11 residues long. CDR1 is MNHEY and CDR2 is SVGAGI in the germline V gene. The CDR3 coding sequence is TGTGCCAGCATCATGAGGGGGGAGCTGTTTTTT. Translating gives CASIMRGELFF.

J is TRBJ1-1 and V is TRBV6-5; D gene ambiguous. The CDR3 has 11 residues. Per germline, CDR1 MNHEY and CDR2 SVGAGI. V lost 8 bases and J 3 bases, leaving 7 bases between the germline ends. The CDR3 protein is CASLGYTEAFF. In nucleotides, the CDR3 is TGTGCCAGCTTAGGTTACACTGAAGCTTTCTTT.

The V gene is TRBV7-8, the J gene TRBJ1-5, with D uncertain. From germline, CDR1 is SGHVS and CDR2 FQNEAQ. The CDR3 extends over 12 amino acids. V was pared by 1 base and J by 4 bases, with 2 bases between. The CDR3, as DNA: TGTGCCAGCAGCTTAGTTAATCAGCCCCAGCATTTT. This gives the protein CASSLVNQPQHF.

This clone was counted once. The chain recombines TRBV7-3 with TRBJ1-1; 8 nucleotides agree with TRBD1. With 4 bases clipped from V and 6 bases from J, the junction kept 4 bases outside the gene matches. CDR1 and CDR2 from the germline V gene are SGHTA and FQGTGA. The CDR3 length is 13 residues. In nucleotides, the CDR3 is TGTGCCAGCAGCTCCGGGACAGGATCTGAAGCTTTCTTT. It codes for CASSSGTGSEAFF.

This rearrangement joins TRBV27 to TRBJ1-5, with a weak D call TRBD1 (5 bases). The germline V and J ends were trimmed by 6 bases and 3 bases, with 12 bases remaining between them. The germline V gene encodes CDR1 MNHEY and CDR2 SMNVEV (reference sequence). The length of the CDR3 is 14 residues. The CDR3 is CASRRGANNQPQHF. The CDR3 DNA sequence: TGTGCCAGCAGGCGAGGGGCTAACAATCAGCCCCAGCATTTT.

This rearrangement joins TRBV6-5 to TRBJ1-2, with D hard to call. This CDR3 is built from 14 residues. CDR1 MNHEY and CDR2 SVGAGI come from the germline V gene. V lost 0 bases and J 3 bases, leaving 8 bases between the germline ends. This chain's CDR3 is CASSYSGEHYGYTF. CDR3 nucleotide sequence: TGTGCCAGCAGTTACTCTGGGGAACACTATGGCTACACCTTC.

The chain joins TRBV12-3 or TRBV12-4 to TRBJ1-1; TRBD1 matches at 7 bases. CDR3 length equals 12 residues. Trimming removed 3 bases from V and 10 bases from J; junction bases left unmatched: 5. CDR3 nucleotides: TGTGCCAGCAGTTTTGGGGACAGACGAGCTTTCTTT. Its protein product is CASSFGDRRAFF.

The V call is TRBV7-3, the J call TRBJ1-6; a weak D match, TRBD1 (6 bases). Trimming removed 5 bases at V and 9 bases at J, with 11 bases between. The CDR3 is 13 amino acids. Germline lookup yields CDR1 SGHTA and CDR2 FQGTGA. CDR3 protein: CASSVQGGSPLHF. The CDR3 DNA sequence: TGTGCCAGCAGCGTACAGGGTGGTTCACCCCTCCACTTT.

The chain employs TRBV4-3 and TRBJ2-2, with 8 bases aligning to TRBD1. Germline loops: CDR1 LGHNA, CDR2 YSLEER. V shed 0 bases and J 1 base; nucleotides not matched to a gene: 13. The CDR3 has 20 amino acids. The CDR3: CASSQERTGKGTMNTGELFF. Here the CDR3 DNA reads TGCGCCAGCAGCCAAGAGCGGACAGGGAAGGGTACAATGAACACCGGGGAGCTGTTTTTT.

CDR3 nucleotides: TGTGCCAGCACACGATTAGTAAATAATGAAAAACTGTTTTTT. It encodes CASTRLVNNEKLFF. This chain joins TRBV2 and TRBJ1-4, with D unresolved. The CDR3 is made up of 14 amino acids. V lost 7 bases to trimming and J lost 4 bases, with 13 bases between them. The germline gives CDR1 SNHLY, CDR2 FYNNEI. Full variable domain (missing parts from reference TRBV2 and TRBJ1-4): EPEVTQTPSHQVTQMGQEVILRCVPISNHLYFYWYRQILGQKVEFLVSFYNNEISEKSEIFDDQFSVERPDGSNFTLKIRSTKLEDSAMYFCASTRLVNNEKLFFGSGTQLSVL.

This clone was recorded only once. This sequence joins TRBV13 and TRBJ1-1; the D is unclear. Trimming stripped 10 bases from V and 1 base from J, with 13 bases between. CDR1 and CDR2 (germline): PRHDT, FYEKMQ (reference sequence). The CDR3 totals 13 residues. CDR3: CATLRSGNTEAFF. The CDR3 DNA reads as TGTGCCACTCTAAGATCGGGGAACACTGAAGCTTTCTTT.